These 30 T cell receptor beta chains share one sample of origin, sequenced in a study of Ad26.COV2.S vaccination and SARS-CoV-2 variants. This table comes from immunoSEQ multiplex PCR, and its TCRdb copy is limited to in-frame clones, with some not included. The sample lists 300,000 to 350,000 clones, 86% seen once, with 9.5% to 12% in the top ten. Sample treatment: some 20 received Ad26.COV2.S at low or high dose, single or two shots; 5 received placebo; per-sample allocation not given. Day 63 following the first vaccine or placebo injection was when the samples were taken. This sample comprised peripheral blood, obtained in a trial of Ad26.COV2.S vaccine versus placebo. These receptors originate from a person between 18 and 59 years old who received the Ad26.COV2.S COVID-19 vaccine or a placebo.

The chain uses TRBV15 and TRBJ1-5; no definite D call. Germline values: CDR1 LNHNV, CDR2 YYDKDF (reference sequence). The CDR3 is 15 amino acids. V was pared by 0 bases and J by 3 bases, with 9 bases between. CDR3 coding DNA: TGTGCCACCAGCAGAGATAAGGGTTACAATCAGCCCCAGCATTTT. The encoded protein is CATSRDKGYNQPQHF.

This chain uses TRBV18 with TRBJ2-5; 9 bases fit TRBD1. This CDR3 region has 14 residues. J gave up 6 bases and V 3 bases, and 5 bases lay outside the gene matches. CDR1 is KGHSH and CDR2 is LQKENI in the germline V gene. DNA of the CDR3: TGTGCCAGCTCACCGACAGGGGGTGAAAAGACCCAGTACTTC. This encodes CASSPTGGEKTQYF.

The chain links TRBV4-3 to TRBJ2-4, with TRBD1 identical over 8 bases. The CDR3 runs to 16 residues. V shed 1 base and J 6 bases; nucleotides not matched to a gene: 8. Germline loops: CDR1 LGHNA, CDR2 YSLEER. The CDR3 reads CASSQGVKQGGNIQYF. The CDR3 DNA reads TGCGCCAGCAGCCAAGGCGTAAAACAGGGGGGAAACATTCAGTACTTC.

This clone was counted a single time. The V and J genes are TRBV7-8 and TRBJ2-7; 10 bases are a match to TRBD1. Germline-derived CDR1 and CDR2 are SGHVS and FQNEAQ. V was pared by 0 bases and J by 5 bases, with 13 bases of the junction left unmatched. This CDR3 has 18 amino acids. The CDR3, as DNA: TGTGCCAGCAGCTTAGCTCAAGCCTCGACAGGGGGCTGGGACGAGCAGTACTTC. This translates into CASSLAQASTGGWDEQYF.

This clone was observed a few times. This sequence joins TRBV30 and TRBJ1-5; no definite D call. Trimming removed 3 bases at V and 7 bases at J, with 16 bases between. The CDR3 totals 14 residues. Germline loops: CDR1 GTSNPN, CDR2 SVGIG (reference sequence). In DNA, the CDR3 is TGTGCCTGGAGCGACTCCCGGGGTTACCAGCCCCAGCATTTT. It codes for CAWSDSRGYQPQHF.

This chain uses TRBV19 with TRBJ2-7; tentatively, D is TRBD1 (6 bases). Germline V gives CDR1 LNHDA, CDR2 SQIVND (reference sequence). The CDR3 is made up of 15 amino acids. Trimming took 8 bases from V and 3 from J, leaving 20 bases between them. CDR3 residues: CASRLGQGSDYEQYF. CDR3 sequence (DNA): TGTGCCAGTCGCCTTGGGCAGGGGTCGGACTACGAGCAGTACTTC.

The rearrangement links TRBV6-5 to TRBJ1-6; D remains unclear. The CDR3 length is 13 residues. Per the germline V gene, CDR1 is MNHEY and CDR2 is SVGAGI. The V gene lost 2 bases and the J gene lost 7 bases, with 6 bases spanning the gap. Here the CDR3 reads CASSYNRNSPLHF. In nucleotides, the CDR3 is TGTGCCAGCAGTTACAACAGAAATTCACCCCTCCACTTT.

The genes are TRBV28 and TRBJ2-7, with 7 bases identical to TRBD1. Losses at the gene ends were 3 bases for V and 4 bases for J; bases not matched to a gene: 18. This CDR3 is built from 18 residues. Germline V gene data show CDR1 as MDHEN and CDR2 as SYDVKM. CDR3 sequence: CASSLGVDRPVGGYEQYF. CDR3 DNA: TGTGCCAGCAGTTTGGGTGTGGACAGGCCCGTAGGTGGATACGAGCAGTACTTC.

This clone was seen once. The V gene is TRBV18, the J gene TRBJ2-1, with 9 bases that match TRBD2. This CDR3 has 15 amino acids. The ends lost 4 bases at V and 6 bases at J; junction bases unmatched: 7. Germline V gene sequence: CDR1 KGHSH, CDR2 LQKENI. The CDR3 loop reads CASSLRTSVGNEQFF. CDR3 sequence (DNA): TGTGCCAGCTCACTTCGGACTAGCGTTGGCAATGAGCAGTTCTTC.

This sequence joins TRBV28 and TRBJ1-6; unclear D gene. The CDR3 loop spans 19 amino acids. Trimming shortened V by 2 bases and J by 0 bases, and 17 bases separated the two germline ends. CDR1 and CDR2 from the germline V gene are MDHEN and SYDVKM. The CDR3 nucleotides are TGTGCCAGCAGTTTACAGGTTTGGTTGGGAAGCTCCTATAATTCACCCCTCCACTTT. Protein product: CASSLQVWLGSSYNSPLHF.

V and J are TRBV28 and TRBJ2-7; D not certain. The CDR3 totals 13 residues. The germline CDR1 and CDR2 sequences are MDHEN and SYDVKM. V lost 4 bases and J lost 4, with 11 bases in between. The CDR3 DNA sequence: TGTGCCAGCAGTTATCAACCCCTTTACGAGCAGTACTTC. It codes for CASSYQPLYEQYF.

This chain connects TRBV25-1 to TRBJ2-3; D remains ambiguous. V was trimmed by 4 bases and J by 6 bases, leaving 17 bases between them. Germline CDR1 is MGHDK and CDR2 is SYGVNS. The CDR3 consists of 15 residues. The CDR3 nucleotides are TGTGCCAGCAGTGGGGTTGATCGGGCCCCGGATACGCAGTATTTT. This sequence encodes CASSGVDRAPDTQYF.

The chain combines TRBV6-5 with TRBJ2-5; D perhaps matches TRBD2 (5 bases). Trimming removed 5 bases from V and 4 bases from J, with 14 bases in between. This CDR3 spans 14 amino acids. Per germline, CDR1 MNHEY and CDR2 SVGAGI. This CDR3 reads CASSPGLAGETQYF. For the CDR3, the DNA is TGTGCCAGCAGTCCCGGACTCGCCGGAGAGACCCAGTACTTC.

J is TRBJ2-7 and V is TRBV6-2 or TRBV6-3; D gene uncertain. The CDR3 extends over 11 amino acids. V was shortened by 2 bases and J by 8 bases, with 7 bases between the two germline ends. Germline V lookup: CDR1 MNHEY, CDR2 SVGEGT. CDR3 coding DNA: TGTGCCAGCAGTTACCAAGGAAAGCAGTACTTC. As protein: CASSYQGKQYF.

The chain links TRBV10-3 to TRBJ1-1; the D gene is possibly TRBD1 (5 bases). With 11 bases removed from V and 6 bases from J, the gap between germline ends came to 16 bases. There are 12 residues in the CDR3. The V gene's germline CDR1 is ENHRY and CDR2 SYGVKD. CDR3 loop: CAVRGGVSEAFF. CDR3 in DNA: TGTGCCGTCCGGGGGGGGGTCTCTGAAGCTTTCTTT.

The chain carries TRBV7-9 and TRBJ2-7, with D perhaps TRBD1 or TRBD2 (5 bases each). This CDR3 spans 16 amino acids. The ends were cut back, 5 bases at V and 0 bases at J, with 17 bases in the middle. Germline V CDR1 and CDR2: SEHNR, FQNEAQ (reference sequence). CDR3 amino acids: CASSLARGGGSYEQYF. The CDR3 region has the DNA TGTGCCAGCAGCCTCGCCCGGGGTGGGGGCTCCTACGAGCAGTACTTC. Looking up the rest from reference TRBV7-9 and TRBJ2-7 gives the full variable domain: DTGVSQNPRHKITKRGQNVTFRCDPISEHNRLYWYRQTLGQGPEFLTYFQNEAQLEKSRLLSDRFSAERPKGSFSTLEIQRTEQGDSAMYLCASSLARGGGSYEQYFGPGTRLTVT.

Notes on this clone: The sample holds other DNA sequences that translate to the same CDR3. This sequence joins TRBV7-9 and TRBJ2-7; a weak D match, TRBD1 (6 bases). V was trimmed by 2 bases and J by 4 bases, leaving 6 bases between them. The CDR3 contains 12 residues. The germline V gene encodes CDR1 SEHNR and CDR2 FQNEAQ (reference sequence). CDR3 amino acids: CASSLQGYEQYF. The CDR3 DNA reads TGTGCCAGCAGCTTACAGGGGTACGAGCAGTACTTC. The full variable domain, completed using reference TRBV7-9 and TRBJ2-7, is DTGVSQNPRHKITKRGQNVTFRCDPISEHNRLYWYRQTLGQGPEFLTYFQNEAQLEKSRLLSDRFSAERPKGSFSTLEIQRTEQGDSAMYLCASSLQGYEQYFGPGTRLTVT.

The chain has TRBV24-1 and TRBJ2-7, with D maybe TRBD2 (7 bases). Germline values: CDR1 KGHDR, CDR2 SFDVKD. This CDR3 comprises 15 residues. Trimming removed 3 bases from V and 4 bases from J, with 15 bases in between. The CDR3 spells CATSDPEGGRYEQYF. CDR3 coding DNA: TGTGCCACCAGTGATCCGGAGGGGGGGCGGTACGAGCAGTACTTC.

This rearrangement joins TRBV5-5 to TRBJ1-1; D gene unclear. CDR3 length equals 15 residues. Germline V lookup: CDR1 SGHKS, CDR2 YYEKEE (reference sequence). Trimming removed 0 bases from V and 10 bases from J, with 19 bases in between. The CDR3 DNA reads TGTGCCAGCAGCTTGGCCAGCGGAGTGTTGCGTGGAGCTTTCTTT. It codes for CASSLASGVLRGAFF.

In this sample, this clone turned up many times. The chain couples TRBV19 to TRBJ1-2; D is unclear. Germline V lookup: CDR1 LNHDA, CDR2 SQIVND (reference sequence). The CDR3 has 15 residues. Deletions cut 1 base from V and 4 bases from J, with 13 bases between. CDR3 protein: CASSIGGSQSYGYTF. Written as DNA, the CDR3 is TGTGCCAGTAGTATAGGAGGCAGCCAGTCCTATGGCTACACCTTC.

The genes are TRBV28 and TRBJ1-4, with D tentatively TRBD1 (5 bases). Germline CDR1 and CDR2: MDHEN and SYDVKM. The CDR3 runs to 16 residues. Between the trimmed V and J ends, which lost 6 bases and 6 bases, there was a span of 20 bases. CDR3 protein: CASSLIRQTLDEKLFF. DNA for the CDR3: TGTGCCAGCAGCCTGATTCGACAGACATTAGATGAAAAACTGTTTTTT.

The genes are TRBV5-8 and TRBJ1-2; possible D gene TRBD1, 5 bases. The V end was cut by 3 bases, the J end by 2 bases, with 11 bases between. CDR3 size: 14 residues. CDR1 SGHTS and CDR2 YDEGEE come from the germline V gene. The DNA of the CDR3 is TGTGCCAGCAGCTCCACCGGGGCAAACTATGGCTACACCTTC. This sequence encodes CASSSTGANYGYTF.

The chain links TRBV11-2 to TRBJ1-1, with TRBD1 matching over 7 bases. The CDR3 runs 18 residues. V was clipped by 1 base and J by 6 bases; unmatched bases: 17. Germline V lookup: CDR1 SGHAT, CDR2 FQNNGV. The CDR3 coding sequence is TGTGCCAGCAGCTTAGTGGGACTTAGACAGGGTGGGCGGTCTGAAGCTTTCTTT. Protein sequence: CASSLVGLRQGGRSEAFF.

The CDR3 sequence: CASSGSTDTQYF. CDR3 DNA sequence: TGTGCCAGCAGTGGGAGCACAGATACGCAGTATTTT. This chain joins TRBV12-3 or TRBV12-4 and TRBJ2-3, with no clear D. Trimming removed 5 bases from V and 0 bases from J, with 3 bases in between. The CDR3 spans 12 residues.

The rearrangement uses TRBV7-6 and TRBJ2-1, with 10 bases fitting TRBD2. From germline, CDR1 is SGHVS and CDR2 FNYEAQ. This CDR3 is built from 15 residues. With 4 bases clipped from V and 7 bases from J, the junction kept 7 bases outside the gene matches. For the CDR3, the DNA is TGTGCCAGCAGCTCCCCGACTAGCGGGCTGAATGAGCAGTTCTTC. Encoded protein: CASSSPTSGLNEQFF. Full variable domain (rest looked up from reference TRBV7-6 and TRBJ2-1): GAGVSQSPRYKVTKRGQDVALRCDPISGHVSLYWYRQALGQGPEFLTYFNYEAQQDKSGLPNDRFSAERPEGSISTLTIQRTEQRDSAMYRCASSSPTSGLNEQFFGPGTRLTVL.

The chain is built from TRBV27 and TRBJ1-1, with D uncertain. Germline CDR1 MNHEY, CDR2 SMNVEV (reference sequence). CDR3 size: 13 residues. V lost 2 bases, J lost 0 bases, and 4 bases lay in between. CDR3 in amino acids: CASSLVVNTEAFF. The CDR3 coding sequence is TGTGCCAGCAGTTTAGTCGTGAACACTGAAGCTTTCTTT.

The chain has TRBV10-1 and TRBJ2-5, with D possibly matching TRBD2 (6 bases). CDR3 length: 16 amino acids. CDR1 is WNHNN and CDR2 is SYGVQD in the germline V gene (reference sequence). Trimming left V 2 bases short and J 5 bases short, with 18 bases between. The CDR3, as DNA: TGCGCCAGCAGTGAGGGTGGCGCCGGCCGGGGGGAGACCCAGTACTTC. Translating it yields CASSEGGAGRGETQYF.

The chain combines TRBV2 with TRBJ1-1; D possibly corresponds to TRBD1 (6 bases). CDR1 and CDR2 (germline): SNHLY, FYNNEI. V was clipped by 6 bases and J by 1 base, with 12 bases between them. There are 14 residues in the CDR3. CDR3 sequence: CASRPDSQNTEAFF. CDR3 DNA: TGTGCCAGCAGGCCGGACAGCCAGAACACTGAAGCTTTCTTT. Drawing the rest from reference TRBV2 and TRBJ1-1, the complete variable domain is EPEVTQTPSHQVTQMGQEVILRCVPISNHLYFYWYRQILGQKVEFLVSFYNNEISEKSEIFDDQFSVERPDGSNFTLKIRSTKLEDSAMYFCASRPDSQNTEAFFGQGTRLTVV.

This chain uses TRBV3-1 (or the pseudogene TRBV3-2) with TRBJ2-7, with D maybe TRBD1 (6 bases). Trimming took off 3 bases at V and 0 bases at J, with 12 bases between the two ends. Per the germline V gene, CDR1 is LGHDT and CDR2 is YNNKEL (reference sequence). CDR3 length equals 15 residues. CDR3: CASSHLTGNSYEQYF. The DNA of the CDR3 is TGTGCCAGCAGCCACCTTACAGGGAACTCCTACGAGCAGTACTTC.

The chain carries TRBV11-3 and TRBJ2-3; tentative D call: TRBD1 (6 bases). The CDR3 extends over 15 amino acids. Trimming cost V 3 bases and J 5 bases, with 15 bases left between them. The germline gives CDR1 SGHNT, CDR2 YENEEA. This CDR3 is CASSLGGPRGDTQYF. In DNA form, the CDR3 reads TGTGCCAGCAGCTTGGGCGGCCCCAGGGGAGATACGCAGTATTTT.